These 10 T cell receptor beta chains were all obtained from the same sample, sequenced in a study of early T cells in non-severe SARS-CoV-2 infection. Each CDR3 protein is one row after TCRdb ran MiXCR on the 5' RACE reads. The repertoire consists of 70,000 or so distinct CDR3 sequences, with 9% to 15% occurring once and the leading ten covering about 1.7%. The source material was whole blood. These receptors were obtained from an adult who was a healthcare worker with PCR-confirmed SARS-CoV-2 infection or an uninfected control (not recorded which).

The chain has TRBV11-2 and TRBJ2-7, with D perhaps TRBD2 (7 bases). Germline lookup yields CDR1 SGHAT and CDR2 FQNNGV. The V end lost 1 base, the J end lost 3 bases, and 19 bases lay between the germline ends. This CDR3 is built from 17 residues. CDR3 nucleotide sequence: TGTGCCAGCAGCTTAGGAGGTACGGGGGGCCCTTACTACGAGCAGTACTTC. Residues: CASSLGGTGGPYYEQYF. Looking up the rest from reference TRBV11-2 and TRBJ2-7 gives the full variable domain: EAGVAQSPRYKIIEKRQSVAFWCNPISGHATLYWYQQILGQGPKLLIQFQNNGVVDDSQLPKDRFSAERLKGVDSTLKIQPAKLEDSAVYLCASSLGGTGGPYYEQYFGPGTRLTVT.

This clonotype was seen repeatedly, ten times or more. The V call is TRBV20-1, the J call TRBJ1-1; D remains ambiguous. Germline V lookup: CDR1 DFQATT, CDR2 SNEGSKA (reference sequence). V lost 5 bases, J lost 1 base, and 8 bases lay in between. The length of the CDR3 is 12 residues. The CDR3 protein is CSADDENTEAFF. For the CDR3, the DNA is TGCAGTGCTGACGACGAGAACACTGAAGCTTTCTTT.

This clonotype was picked up a small number of times. The rearrangement links TRBV27 to TRBJ2-5; TRBD2 matches 11 bases. Trimming removed 3 bases from V and 4 bases from J; junction bases left unmatched: 1. The germline CDR1 and CDR2 sequences are MNHEY and SMNVEV (reference sequence). CDR3 length: 14 amino acids. The CDR3 DNA reads as TGTGCCAGCAGTTTCGGACTAGCGGGAGAGACCCAGTACTTC. This gives the protein CASSFGLAGETQYF.

This clonotype appeared many times. The chain is built from TRBV19 and TRBJ1-2; TRBD1 agrees at 10 bases. In germline, CDR1 is LNHDA, CDR2 SQIVND (reference sequence). Trimming at V came to 5 bases and at J to 3 bases, leaving 12 bases not matched to a gene. The CDR3 runs 17 residues. The CDR3 region is CASSPRTGGLVYYGYTF. CDR3 DNA: TGTGCCAGTAGTCCAAGGACAGGGGGATTGGTATACTATGGCTACACCTTC.

The chain is built from TRBV12-3 or TRBV12-4 and TRBJ2-5; TRBD2 matches at 7 bases. This CDR3 comprises 13 residues. With 2 bases clipped from V and 5 bases from J, the junction kept 2 bases outside the gene matches. The CDR3 loop is CASSLTSVETQYF. In nucleotides, the CDR3 is TGTGCCAGCAGTTTAACTAGCGTTGAGACCCAGTACTTC.

This clonotype has at least ten counts. The chain has TRBV11-2 and TRBJ1-4; D gene ambiguous. Germline CDR1 and CDR2: SGHAT and FQNNGV. This CDR3 spans 15 amino acids. V was cut by 2 bases and J by 0 bases, with 7 bases left in between. The CDR3 bases are TGTGCCAGCAGCTTATTCCCCGCAACTAATGAAAAACTGTTTTTT. As protein: CASSLFPATNEKLFF. Looking up the rest from reference TRBV11-2 and TRBJ1-4 gives the full variable domain: EAGVAQSPRYKIIEKRQSVAFWCNPISGHATLYWYQQILGQGPKLLIQFQNNGVVDDSQLPKDRFSAERLKGVDSTLKIQPAKLEDSAVYLCASSLFPATNEKLFFGSGTQLSVL.

This clonotype was seen more than once but under ten times. The chain combines TRBV30 with TRBJ1-3; D is possibly TRBD1 (6 bases). Germline lookup yields CDR1 GTSNPN and CDR2 SVGIG (reference sequence). This CDR3 has 15 amino acids. V dropped 0 bases and J dropped 4 bases, with 13 bases sitting between them. Written as DNA, the CDR3 is TGTGCCTGGAGTGTACTGGGGGCGCGAGGAAACACCATATATTTT. Its translation is CAWSVLGARGNTIYF.

This clonotype was detected ten times or more. The chain carries TRBV7-2 and TRBJ2-5, with D unresolved. Trimming shortened V by 4 bases and J by 5 bases, and 8 bases separated the two germline ends. CDR1 and CDR2 (germline): SGHTA, FQGNSA. The CDR3 length is 12 residues. The CDR3 sequence: CASSSPHETQYF. CDR3 DNA: TGTGCCAGCAGCTCCCCCCATGAGACCCAGTACTTC.

This clonotype has more than one count but fewer than ten. V gene TRBV11-2 combines with J gene TRBJ2-2, with 10 bases lining up with TRBD2. The CDR3 contains 17 residues. Germline CDR1 and CDR2: SGHAT and FQNNGV. The V gene end was trimmed by 5 bases and the J gene end by 0 bases; junction bases not matched to a gene: 6. CDR3 region: CASSLPSGGPNTGELFF. CDR3 DNA: TGTGCCAGCAGCCTACCTAGCGGGGGCCCGAACACCGGGGAGCTGTTTTTT.

The chain combines TRBV7-9 with TRBJ2-1; 7 bases agree with TRBD2. This CDR3 is 16 amino acids long. Germline trimming cut 5 bases from V and 0 bases from J; bases unmatched to any gene: 7. Looked up from germline, CDR1 is SEHNR and CDR2 is FQNEAQ (reference sequence). The CDR3 DNA reads TGTGCCAGCAGCGGACTAGTTGGGGTCTCCTACAATGAGCAGTTCTTC. As protein: CASSGLVGVSYNEQFF.